This T cell receptor beta chain was captured by sequencing in a study of T cell responses to AZD1222 COVID-19 vaccine. Germline V lookup: CDR1 KGHSH, CDR2 LQKENI. There are 15 residues in the CDR3. Trimming pared 3 bases from V and 0 bases from J, leaving 8 bases between. Whole-study results and caveats: The CD4 TCRs associated with vaccination extended across spike and predominated at 160-218 and 743-854. Among spike-specific TCRs, nearly half reportedly target unmutated variant regions.

Turning to this clone: No antigen is known for it.

Repertoires were generated with immunoSEQ multiplex PCR, while TCRdb's copy carries only in-frame clones and drops some. The table includes around 130,000 clones, around 90% detected once. Here the sequenced sample was peripheral blood, taken 28 days after the second AZD1222 dose. The TCR comes from an adult who received the AZD1222 COVID-19 vaccine. This sequence joins TRBV18 and TRBJ1-4, with D hard to call. CDR3 residues: CASSPPSSTNEKLFF. For the CDR3, the DNA is TGTGCCAGCTCACCTCCAAGCTCAACTAATGAAAAACTGTTTTTT.